One T cell receptor (beta chain) is described in this entry. The target antigen is unknown. TCRdb's copy holds only in-frame clones and misses some; the assay was immunoSEQ multiplex PCR. The sample lists more than 85,000 clones; approximately 87% were seen once. The CDR3 sequence is 14 residues long. Losses at the gene ends were 6 bases for V and 2 bases for J; bases not matched to a gene: 2. Germline assignment: CDR1 MNHEY and CDR2 SMNVEV (reference sequence). This entry is derived from a study of cytomegalovirus exposure and HLA in healthy donors. About the study: The approximately 710 first-cohort repertoires and the roughly 120 validation repertoires shared the same platform, a later analysis reported. The study, taken as a whole, reports: Rarity characterized most TCR sequences, yet some public TCRs appeared in many donors. The authors enumerated 180 or so TCR beta chains as linked to cytomegalovirus.

The donors belonged to the 120-subject validation cohort, separate from the roughly 670-subject first cohort. The rearrangement links TRBV27 to TRBJ1-2, with 11 bases lining up with TRBD1. Sequencing used PBMCs. This clonotype originated in a woman younger than 45 in good health and CMV-seropositive. The CDR3 bases are TGTGCCAGCAGGCGGACAGGGGGCAACTATGGCTACACCTTC. Translating gives CASRRTGGNYGYTF.